The 16 T cell receptor beta chains presented below share a single source sample, sequenced in a study of cytomegalovirus exposure and HLA in healthy donors. The PCR used 60 Vbeta and 13 Jbeta primers. The repertoire was sequenced with immunoSEQ multiplex PCR; TCRdb's copy has only in-frame clones and lacks some. In the table there are approximately 240,000 clones, approximately 84% of which are singletons. The sample was PBMCs. The source of these receptors is a woman between 40 and 50 years old in good health and CMV-seronegative.

This clone came up once. The CDR3 sequence: CASGRFNEKLFF. The CDR3 nucleotides are TGTGCCAGTGGGAGGTTTAATGAAAAACTGTTTTTT. This chain uses TRBV19 with TRBJ1-4; D gene ambiguous. The V end lost 8 bases, the J end lost 4 bases, and 8 bases lay between the germline ends. The CDR3 sequence is 12 residues long. From germline, CDR1 is LNHDA and CDR2 SQIVND (reference sequence).

The V call is TRBV6-1, the J call TRBJ1-5; the D is unclear. The germline gives CDR1 MNHNS, CDR2 SASEGT. V was trimmed by 2 bases and J by 6 bases, leaving 2 bases between them. This CDR3 is 11 amino acids long. CDR3: CASSELQPQHF. DNA of the CDR3: TGTGCCAGCAGTGAACTTCAGCCCCAGCATTTT.

The CDR3: CACATGLWTEAFF. CDR3 DNA sequence: TGTGCCTGTGCAACAGGGCTTTGGACTGAAGCTTTCTTT. This chain links TRBV30 with TRBJ1-1; TRBD1 is a possible D gene (6 bases). Germline CDR1 reads GTSNPN; CDR2 reads SVGIG (reference sequence). V lost 6 bases, J lost 5 bases, and 16 bases lay in between. This CDR3 contains 13 residues.

As concerns this clone: This specimen includes other DNA sequences encoding the same CDR3. This chain joins TRBV5-1 and TRBJ2-7, with D tentatively TRBD1 (5 bases). The CDR3 has 15 residues. CDR1 is SGHRS and CDR2 is YFSETQ in the germline V gene. Trimming removed 1 base from V and 3 bases from J, with 14 bases in between. CDR3 protein: CASSLKQGRVYEQYF. The CDR3, as DNA: TGCGCCAGCAGCTTGAAGCAGGGTAGGGTCTACGAGCAGTACTTC.

The genes are TRBV30 and TRBJ1-2; D uncertain. The CDR3 totals 13 residues. Germline V gives CDR1 GTSNPN, CDR2 SVGIG (reference sequence). V was clipped by 0 bases and J by 3 bases, with 8 bases between them. CDR3 sequence (DNA): TGTGCCTGGAGTGTAGAGGGCTACTATGGCTACACCTTC. Protein: CAWSVEGYYGYTF.

The genes are TRBV13 and TRBJ2-1, with 11 bases that match TRBD2. Germline V gene lookup returns CDR1 PRHDT and CDR2 FYEKMQ (reference sequence). The CDR3 is made up of 18 amino acids. Trimming cost V 5 bases and J 2 bases; bases outside gene matches: 11. As DNA, the CDR3 is TGTGCCAGCAGCCGGGGGCTAGCGGGAGGTTTAACCTACAATGAGCAGTTCTTC. Translation: CASSRGLAGGLTYNEQFF. Complete variable domain (other parts from reference TRBV13 and TRBJ2-1): AAGVIQSPRHLIKEKRETATLKCYPIPRHDTVYWYQQGPGQDPQFLISFYEKMQSDKGSIPDRFSAQQFSDYHSELNMSSLELGDSALYFCASSRGLAGGLTYNEQFFGPGTRLTVL.

The CDR3 coding sequence is TGCGCCAGCAGCCCCGGTGGAGCGGGGGGCCTCAATGAGCAGTTCTTC. This codes for CASSPGGAGGLNEQFF. The J gene is TRBJ2-1, the V gene TRBV5-1, with 9 bases that match TRBD2. J gave up 6 bases and V 4 bases, and 11 bases lay outside the gene matches. CDR1 is SGHRS, CDR2 YFSETQ, per germline. The CDR3 is 16 residues long.

The rearrangement uses TRBV11-2 and TRBJ1-5; 7 nucleotides match TRBD1. The CDR3 extends over 15 amino acids. CDR1 is SGHAT, CDR2 FQNNGV, per germline. With 5 bases clipped from V and 6 bases from J, the junction kept 10 bases outside the gene matches. The CDR3 bases are TGTGCCAGCAGCCTCGGGACAGTTAGTTCTCAGCCCCAGCATTTT. Protein: CASSLGTVSSQPQHF.

This clone came up a few times. The chain recombines TRBV6-1 with TRBJ1-2, with unresolved D. This CDR3 comprises 16 residues. V was shortened by 4 bases and J by 7 bases, with 22 bases between the two germline ends. Germline loops: CDR1 MNHNS, CDR2 SASEGT. The CDR3 protein is CASSASPFRGVLGYTF. The CDR3 DNA is TGTGCCAGCAGTGCCTCTCCCTTCCGCGGGGTTCTTGGCTACACCTTC.

The chain joins TRBV4-2 to TRBJ1-5; TRBD1 aligns across 9 bases. Germline CDR1 and CDR2: LGHNA and YNFKEQ. Trimming cost V 0 bases and J 6 bases; bases outside gene matches: 3. The CDR3 consists of 15 residues. CDR3 coding DNA: TGTGCCAGCAGCCAAGATACAGGGGGCCTTCAGCCCCAGCATTTT. Translating gives CASSQDTGGLQPQHF.

The chain uses TRBV19 and TRBJ1-1; D is uncertain. There are 14 residues in the CDR3. V lost 3 bases and J lost 4, with 12 bases in between. CDR1 is LNHDA, CDR2 SQIVND, per germline (reference sequence). CDR3 bases: TGTGCCAGTAGTATGAGGGTAGGCGGCACTGAAGCTTTCTTT. This encodes CASSMRVGGTEAFF. The full variable domain, with the rest looked up from reference TRBV19 and TRBJ1-1, is DGGITQSPKYLFRKEGQNVTLSCEQNLNHDAMYWYRQDPGQGLRLIYYSQIVNDFQKGDIAEGYSVSREKKESFPLTVTSAQKNPTAFYLCASSMRVGGTEAFFGQGTRLTVV.

This chain links TRBV7-2 with TRBJ2-4; D call uncertain. Germline lookup yields CDR1 SGHTA and CDR2 FQGNSA. CDR3 length: 13 amino acids. Trimming took 9 bases from V and 1 from J, leaving 10 bases between them. CDR3 bases: TGTGCCAGTTCTAATACGGCCAAAAACATTCAGTACTTC. This gives the protein CASSNTAKNIQYF.

CDR3 sequence reads: CASSLAPGQIYGYTF. The CDR3, as DNA: TGTGCCAGCAGCTTAGCTCCCGGACAGATCTATGGCTACACCTTC. The chain carries TRBV7-2 and TRBJ1-2, with a tentative D call TRBD1 (6 bases). Germline-derived CDR1 and CDR2 are SGHTA and FQGNSA. V shed 0 bases and J shed 4 bases, with 12 bases lying between them. The length of the CDR3 is 15 residues.

The chain recombines TRBV6-1 with TRBJ1-4, with D unresolved. The CDR3 contains 13 residues. V was trimmed by 7 bases and J by 1 base, leaving 7 bases between them. Looked up from germline, CDR1 is MNHNS and CDR2 is SASEGT. CDR3 sequence reads: CASTSLTNEKLFF. CDR3 coding DNA: TGTGCCAGCACCAGTCTAACTAATGAAAAACTGTTTTTT.

This clone was counted between two and nine times. The CDR3 bases are TGTGCCAGCAGTCAAATACAGGGAAACTCTGGAAACACCATATATTTT. It encodes CASSQIQGNSGNTIYF. The chain joins TRBV6-6 to TRBJ1-3; tentatively, D is TRBD1 (6 bases). The V and J ends lost 5 bases and 0 bases respectively, with 14 bases between them. Germline CDR1 reads MNHNY; CDR2 reads SVGAGI (reference sequence). This CDR3 contains 16 residues.

This chain links TRBV18 with TRBJ1-2; D perhaps matches TRBD1 (6 bases). V gave up 5 bases and J gave up 4 bases, with 11 bases separating them. The CDR3 spans 13 residues. Germline V gene lookup returns CDR1 KGHSH and CDR2 LQKENI. The CDR3 bases are TGTGCCAGCTCAGCAGGGGATATCTATGGCTACACCTTC. This gives the protein CASSAGDIYGYTF.